Listed below are T cell receptor beta chains from one sample, sequenced in a study of blood T cell repertoires in COVID-19. Method: immunoSEQ multiplex PCR; TCRdb's copy keeps in-frame clones and lacks some. Of just over 650,000 clones in the sample, about 90% were seen once. The sample comprised peripheral blood. These receptors all come from a woman aged 18-30 years with acute or convalescent COVID-19. The CDR3 runs from the conserved cysteine through the conserved F or W. Fields, in order: J gene, D gene, V gene, clone size, CDR3 protein, CDR3 DNA. The D gene is left open where the match is weak. Clone size is not always given. Where it is, it says once, few, many or a class for expanded clones.

>TRBJ2-1|NA|TRBV4-2|NA
CASSPGTHNEQFF
TGTGCCAGCAGTCCCGGGACTCACAATGAGCAGTTCTTC
>TRBJ1-5|TRBD1|TRBV7-2|NA
CASSLGTGARQPQHF
TGTGCCAGCAGCTTAGGGACAGGGGCGCGTCAGCCCCAGCATTTT
>TRBJ1-2|NA|TRBV2|NA
CASSEAGGPFGYTF
TGTGCCAGCAGTGAAGCAGGGGGACCCTTTGGCTACACCTTC
>TRBJ1-1|NA|TRBV28|once
CASSLGGLANTEAFF
TGTGCCAGCAGTTTAGGGGGGTTAGCGAACACTGAAGCTTTCTTT
>TRBJ1-2|NA|TRBV3-1/TRBV3-2|NA
CASSQEGGRGYTF
TGTGCCAGCAGCCAAGAGGGAGGGAGGGGCTACACCTTC
>TRBJ2-7|TRBD2|TRBV6-1|NA
CASSEGASGGYEQYF
TGTGCCAGCAGTGAAGGGGCTAGCGGGGGATACGAGCAGTACTTC
>TRBJ1-2|TRBD1|TRBV15|NA
CATSSPRGTVVFNYGYTF
TGTGCCACCAGCAGCCCAAGGGGGACAGTAGTCTTTAACTATGGCTACACCTTC
>TRBJ2-2|NA|TRBV5-7|NA
CASRANNTGELFF
TGTGCCAGCCGAGCGAACAACACCGGGGAGCTGTTTTTT
>TRBJ2-7|TRBD1|TRBV18|NA
CASSSGQGTSYEQYF
TGTGCCAGCTCTTCCGGACAGGGCACCTCCTACGAGCAGTACTTC
>TRBJ1-2|NA|TRBV9|NA
CASSLTGDPYGYTF
TGTGCCAGCAGCCTCACGGGAGACCCCTATGGCTACACCTTC
>TRBJ2-3|NA|TRBV6-6|once
CASSYSGEGTDTQYF
TGTGCCAGCAGTTACAGTGGTGAGGGCACAGATACGCAGTATTTT
>TRBJ1-2|NA|TRBV19|NA
CASSIPAGAYGYTF
TGTGCCAGTAGTATTCCAGCAGGGGCCTATGGCTACACCTTC
>TRBJ1-2|NA|TRBV19|NA
CASSSGASGYTF
TGTGCCAGTAGCTCAGGGGCTAGTGGCTACACCTTC
>TRBJ1-6|TRBD1|TRBV7-9|NA
CASSYGQGVNSPLHF
TGTGCCAGCAGCTATGGACAGGGGGTTAATTCACCCCTCCACTTT
>TRBJ2-2|NA|TRBV7-2|NA
CASSFNRFAGELFF
TGTGCCAGCAGCTTCAACAGGTTCGCCGGGGAGCTGTTTTTT
>TRBJ1-2|NA|TRBV15|NA
CATSERVREGYTF
TGTGCCACCAGTGAGCGGGTGAGGGAAGGCTACACCTTC
>TRBJ1-2|TRBD1|TRBV29-1|NA
CSVGTLRDRIRANYGYTF
TGCAGCGTTGGGACCCTACGGGACAGAATACGCGCTAACTATGGCTACACCTTC
>TRBJ1-6|TRBD1|TRBV4-1|NA
CASRPHTGVSPLHF
TGCGCCAGCAGACCTCATACAGGGGTATCACCCCTCCACTTT
>TRBJ2-7|NA|TRBV2|NA
CASKRDTSYEQYF
TGTGCCAGCAAGAGGGACACCTCCTACGAGCAGTACTTC
>TRBJ1-4|NA|TRBV30|NA
CAWSPERGIGKLFF
TGTGCCTGGAGTCCCGAACGCGGTATAGGAAAACTGTTTTTT
>TRBJ2-1|TRBD2|TRBV9|NA
CASSSGLAGQRNEQFF
TGTGCCAGCAGCTCAGGACTAGCGGGCCAGAGAAATGAGCAGTTCTTC
>TRBJ2-1|TRBD2|TRBV27|once
CASTTSGGANEQFF
TGTGCCAGCACGACTAGCGGGGGGGCCAATGAGCAGTTCTTC
>TRBJ2-3|NA|TRBV19|NA
CASSIVLHQDTQYF
TGTGCCAGTAGTATAGTACTACACCAAGATACGCAGTATTTT
>TRBJ1-1|TRBD1|TRBV2|NA
CASIYRGGNTEAFF
TGTGCCAGCATCTACAGGGGGGGGAACACTGAAGCTTTCTTT
>TRBJ1-2|NA|TRBV12-3/TRBV12-4|NA
CASTDRAGGYTF
TGTGCCAGCACTGACAGAGCAGGCGGCTACACCTTC
>TRBJ1-2|TRBD1|TRBV28|NA
CASSSGQRNYGYTF
TGTGCCAGCAGTTCGGGACAGAGAAACTATGGCTACACCTTC
>TRBJ1-3|NA|TRBV30|NA
CAWGWQGRRNTIYF
TGTGCCTGGGGGTGGCAAGGGAGGAGAAACACCATATATTTT
>TRBJ1-2|NA|TRBV5-4|NA
CASSVFGPRVGYTF
TGTGCCAGCAGCGTCTTTGGGCCCCGCGTAGGCTACACCTTC
>TRBJ1-5|NA|TRBV5-5|NA
CASSYDRLDQPQHF
TGTGCCAGCAGCTACGACAGGCTAGATCAGCCCCAGCATTTT
>TRBJ1-1|NA|TRBV5-1|NA
CASSLVITGNTEAFF
TGCGCCAGCAGCTTGGTAATCACGGGGAACACTGAAGCTTTCTTT
>TRBJ1-2|NA|TRBV10-3|NA
CAITNRDNYGYTF
TGTGCCATCACTAACAGGGATAACTATGGCTACACCTTC
>TRBJ2-1|NA|TRBV2|NA
CASSGQYNEQFF
TGTGCCAGCAGTGGGCAATACAATGAGCAGTTCTTC
>TRBJ2-2|NA|TRBV4-3|NA
CASSQNAKGALGTGELFF
TGCGCCAGCAGCCAGAACGCAAAAGGGGCCCTAGGTACCGGGGAGCTGTTTTTT
>TRBJ1-1|NA|TRBV5-1|NA
CASSLGAGTEAFF
TGCGCCAGCAGCTTGGGTGCCGGCACTGAAGCTTTCTTT
>TRBJ2-7|NA|TRBV24-1|NA
CATSHPGREFYEQYF
TGTGCCACCAGCCACCCGGGACGGGAGTTTTACGAGCAGTACTTC
>TRBJ2-3|NA|TRBV5-5|NA
CASSLATTSTDTQYF
TGTGCCAGCAGCTTGGCTACGACTAGCACAGATACGCAGTATTTT
>TRBJ1-3|NA|TRBV6-5|NA
CASRQGRGNTIYF
TGTGCCAGCAGACAGGGAAGAGGAAACACCATATATTTT
>TRBJ1-5|NA|TRBV24-1|NA
CATSDSGVKGQPQHF
TGTGCCACCAGTGATTCAGGGGTAAAGGGACAGCCCCAGCATTTT
>TRBJ1-2|TRBD1|TRBV2|few
CASREQTGDYNYGYTF
TGTGCCAGCAGAGAGCAGACAGGGGACTATAACTATGGCTACACCTTC
>TRBJ2-1|TRBD1|TRBV5-1|NA
CASSTGQGIYNEQFF
TGCGCCAGCAGCACGGGACAGGGAATTTACAATGAGCAGTTCTTC
>TRBJ1-1|NA|TRBV29-1|NA
CSANPRDTEAFF
TGCAGCGCCAACCCTCGGGACACTGAAGCTTTCTTT
>TRBJ2-2|TRBD1|TRBV5-5|NA
CASSSGQGMNTGELFF
TGTGCCAGCAGCTCGGGACAGGGAATGAACACCGGGGAGCTGTTTTTT